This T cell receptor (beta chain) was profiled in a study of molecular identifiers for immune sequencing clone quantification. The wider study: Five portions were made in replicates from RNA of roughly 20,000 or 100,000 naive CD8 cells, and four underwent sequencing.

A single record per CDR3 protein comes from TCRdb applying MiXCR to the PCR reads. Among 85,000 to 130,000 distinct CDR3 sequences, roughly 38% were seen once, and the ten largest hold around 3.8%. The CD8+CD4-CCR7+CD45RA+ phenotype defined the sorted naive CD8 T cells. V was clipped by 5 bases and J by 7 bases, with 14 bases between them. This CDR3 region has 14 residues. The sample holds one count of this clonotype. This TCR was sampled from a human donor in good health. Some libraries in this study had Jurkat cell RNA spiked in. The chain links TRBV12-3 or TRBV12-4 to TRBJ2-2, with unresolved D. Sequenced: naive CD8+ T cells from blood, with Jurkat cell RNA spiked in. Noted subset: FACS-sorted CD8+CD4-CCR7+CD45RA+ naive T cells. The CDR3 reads CASSAARTLGELFF. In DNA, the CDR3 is TGTGCCAGCAGTGCTGCTCGGACCCTCGGGGAGCTGTTTTTT.